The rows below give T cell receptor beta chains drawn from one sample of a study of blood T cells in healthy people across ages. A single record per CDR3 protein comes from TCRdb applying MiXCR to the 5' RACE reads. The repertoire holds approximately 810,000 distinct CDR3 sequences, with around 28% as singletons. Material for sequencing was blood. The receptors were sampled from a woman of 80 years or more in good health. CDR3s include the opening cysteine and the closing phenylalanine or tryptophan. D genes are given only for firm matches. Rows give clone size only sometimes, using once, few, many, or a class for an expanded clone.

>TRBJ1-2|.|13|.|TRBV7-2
TGTGCCAGCAGCTCACGACAGGTAGATGGCTACACCTTC
CASSSRQVDGYTF
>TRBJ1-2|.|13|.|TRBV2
TGTGCCAGCTACCGAACGAGTAGTCTAGGCTACACCTTC
CASYRTSSLGYTF
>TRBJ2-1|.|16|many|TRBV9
TGTGCCAGCAGCGTAGTTGCAGACAGCTCCTACAATGAGCAGTTCTTC
CASSVVADSSYNEQFF
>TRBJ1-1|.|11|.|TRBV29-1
TGCGGCGTTGGGGGGGACACTGAAGCTTTCTTT
CGVGGDTEAFF
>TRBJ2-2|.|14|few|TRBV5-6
TGTGCCAGCAGCTTGGCAGTCAGCTACGGGGAGCTGTTTTTT
CASSLAVSYGELFF
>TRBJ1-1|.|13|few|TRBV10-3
TGTGCCATCGGGACAAGACCTAACACTGAAGCTTTCTTT
CAIGTRPNTEAFF
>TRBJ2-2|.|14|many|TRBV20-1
TGCAGTGCTATCATGGGGGGGGCTAGCGGGGAGCTGTTTTTT
CSAIMGGASGELFF
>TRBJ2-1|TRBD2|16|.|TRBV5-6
TGTGCCAGCATCCTGGGGGGACTAGCGGGAGAGGGTGAGCAGTTCTTC
CASILGGLAGEGEQFF
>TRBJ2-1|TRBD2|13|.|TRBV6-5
TGTGCCAGCAGTTACTATAGCGGGTATGAGCAGTTCTTC
CASSYYSGYEQFF
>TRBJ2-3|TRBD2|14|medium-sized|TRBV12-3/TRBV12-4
TGTGCCAGCAATCTAGCGGGGGGACTAGATACGCAGTATTTT
CASNLAGGLDTQYF
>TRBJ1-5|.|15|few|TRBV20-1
TGCAGTGCTAGACCGGACAGAAGAAGCAATCAGCCCCAGCATTTT
CSARPDRRSNQPQHF
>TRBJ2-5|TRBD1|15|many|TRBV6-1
TGTGCCAGCAGTTCAAACAGGGGGCCTCAAGAGACCCAGTACTTC
CASSSNRGPQETQYF
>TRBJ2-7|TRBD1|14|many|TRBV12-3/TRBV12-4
TGTGCCAGCAGTTCAAACAGGGGGCCTGGCGAGCAGTACTTC
CASSSNRGPGEQYF
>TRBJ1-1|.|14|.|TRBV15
TGTGCCACCAGCAGAAGGGTGGGGGACACTGAAGCTTTCTTT
CATSRRVGDTEAFF
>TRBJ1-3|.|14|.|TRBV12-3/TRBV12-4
.
CASSLWGTGNTVYF
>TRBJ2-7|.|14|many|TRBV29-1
TGCAGCGTTGATCGGCAAGGGGCCCCCTACGAGCAGTACTTC
CSVDRQGAPYEQYF
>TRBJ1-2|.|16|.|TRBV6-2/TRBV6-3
TGTGCCAGCAGATCTACAGGGCTATACCCCAACTATGGCTACACCTTC
CASRSTGLYPNYGYTF
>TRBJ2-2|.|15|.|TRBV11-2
TGTGCCAGCAAGGTCGGGGCCACAGCTCCCGGGGAGCTGTTTTTT
CASKVGATAPGELFF
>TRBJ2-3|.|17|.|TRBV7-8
TGTGCCAGCAGCTTAGCGATAATAGGGGTTAGCACAGATACGCAGTATTTT
CASSLAIIGVSTDTQYF
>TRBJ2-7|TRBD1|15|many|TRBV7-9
TGTGCCAGCAGCATCCGGGACAGCATTTTGGACGAGCAGTACTTC
CASSIRDSILDEQYF
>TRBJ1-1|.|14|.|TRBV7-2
TGTGCCAGCAGCTTAGGTCGGTCGACCACTGAAGCTTTCTTT
CASSLGRSTTEAFF
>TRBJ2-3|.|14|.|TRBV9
TGTGCCAGCAGCGCTACTACCAGGGGAGATACGCAGTATTTT
CASSATTRGDTQYF
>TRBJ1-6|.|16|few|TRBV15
TGTGCCACCAGCAGAGATAGGGGGGCCTATAATTCACCCCTCCACTTT
CATSRDRGAYNSPLHF
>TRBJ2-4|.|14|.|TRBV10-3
TGTGCCATCAGGGATCGGGGGGCCAAAAACATTCAGTACTTC
CAIRDRGAKNIQYF
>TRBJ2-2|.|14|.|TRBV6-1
TGTGCCAGCAGTGAAAACCTGGCCACCGGGGAGCTGTTTTTT
CASSENLATGELFF
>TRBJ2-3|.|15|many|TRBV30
TGTGCCTGGAGTGTTGGCCTGTCTCGCACAGATACGCAGTATTTT
CAWSVGLSRTDTQYF
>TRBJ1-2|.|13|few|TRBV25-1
TGTGCCAGCAGTGGAGGCGAGGGTCGAGGCTACACCTTC
CASSGGEGRGYTF
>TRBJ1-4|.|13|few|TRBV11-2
TGTGCCAGCAGCTTAGGGGCAGATGAAAAACTGTTTTTT
CASSLGADEKLFF
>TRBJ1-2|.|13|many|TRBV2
TGTGCCAGCAGTGAGGCAGGGTACTATGGCTACACCTTC
CASSEAGYYGYTF
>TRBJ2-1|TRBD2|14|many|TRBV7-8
TGTGCCAGCAGCCCCCTGGGGGGGTCGTTCAGAGAGTTCTTC
CASSPLGGSFREFF
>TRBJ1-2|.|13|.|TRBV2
TGTGCCAGCAGGGGCTTCGAGACAGCGGGCTACACCTTC
CASRGFETAGYTF
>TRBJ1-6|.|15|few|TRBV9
TGTGCCAGCAGCCTCCGCGAGGGAGGTAATTCACCCCTCCACTTT
CASSLREGGNSPLHF
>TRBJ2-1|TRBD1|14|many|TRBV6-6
TGTGCCAGCAAGCCAACAGGGGGAAACAATGAGCAGTTCTTC
CASKPTGGNNEQFF
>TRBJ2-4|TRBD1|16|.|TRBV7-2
TGTGCCAGCAGCGCGGACAGGCGAGGGGCCAAAAACATTCAGTACTTC
CASSADRRGAKNIQYF
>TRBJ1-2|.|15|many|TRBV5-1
TGCGCCAGCAGCCAAGGAACGACAGGCACCACTGGCTACACCTTC
CASSQGTTGTTGYTF
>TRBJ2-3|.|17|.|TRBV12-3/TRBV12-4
TGTGCCAGCACCCGAGGGAGTAGCGGAGTGATAGGAGATGCGCAGTATTTT
CASTRGSSGVIGDAQYF
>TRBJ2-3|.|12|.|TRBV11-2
TGTGCCAGCAGCTTAAGTACTCGGGCGCAGTATTTT
CASSLSTRAQYF
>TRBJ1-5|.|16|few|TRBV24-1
TGTGCCACCAGTGACTCTTGGACGGATAGCAATCAGCCCCAGCATTTT
CATSDSWTDSNQPQHF
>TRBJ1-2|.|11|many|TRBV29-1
TGCAGCGTTGCGGGAAGCTATGGCTACACCTTC
CSVAGSYGYTF
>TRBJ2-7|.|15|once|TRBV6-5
TGTGCCAGCACCCAGAGGCGGGGGCCCTACAATGAGCAGTACTTC
CASTQRRGPYNEQYF
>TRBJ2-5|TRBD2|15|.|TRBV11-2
TGCGCCAGCAGCTTTACTAGCGGGGCACAAGAGACCCAGTACTTC
CASSFTSGAQETQYF